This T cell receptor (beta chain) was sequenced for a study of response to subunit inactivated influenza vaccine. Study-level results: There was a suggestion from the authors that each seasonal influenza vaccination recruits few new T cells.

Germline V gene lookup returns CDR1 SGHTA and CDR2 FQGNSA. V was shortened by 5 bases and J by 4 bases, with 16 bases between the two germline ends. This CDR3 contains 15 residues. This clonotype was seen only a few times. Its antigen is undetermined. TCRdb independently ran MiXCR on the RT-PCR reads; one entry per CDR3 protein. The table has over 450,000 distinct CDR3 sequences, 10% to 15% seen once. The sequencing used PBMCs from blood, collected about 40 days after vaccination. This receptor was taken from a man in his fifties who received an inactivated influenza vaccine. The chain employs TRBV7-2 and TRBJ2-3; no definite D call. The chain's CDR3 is CASSPSVTVSDTQYF. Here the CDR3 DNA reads TGTGCCAGCAGCCCGTCTGTGACCGTATCAGATACGCAGTATTTT.